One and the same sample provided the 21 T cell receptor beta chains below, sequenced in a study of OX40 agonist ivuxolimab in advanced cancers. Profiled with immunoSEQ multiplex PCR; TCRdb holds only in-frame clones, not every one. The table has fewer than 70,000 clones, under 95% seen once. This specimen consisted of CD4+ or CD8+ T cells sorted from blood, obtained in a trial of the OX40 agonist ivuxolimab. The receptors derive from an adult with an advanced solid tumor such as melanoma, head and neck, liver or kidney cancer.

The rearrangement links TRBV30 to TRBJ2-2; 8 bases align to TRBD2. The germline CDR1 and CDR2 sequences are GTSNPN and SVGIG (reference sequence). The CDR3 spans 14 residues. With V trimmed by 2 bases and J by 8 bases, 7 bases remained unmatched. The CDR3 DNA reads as TGTGCCTGGAGTTCGGGAGGGCCAGGGGGGGAGCTGTTTTTT. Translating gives CAWSSGGPGGELFF. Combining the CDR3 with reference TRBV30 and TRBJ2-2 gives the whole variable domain SQTIHQWPATLVQPVGSPLSLECTVEGTSNPNLYWYRQAAGRGLQLLFYSVGIGQISSEVPQNLSASRPQDRQFILSSKKLLLSDSGFYLCAWSSGGPGGELFFGEGSRLTVL.

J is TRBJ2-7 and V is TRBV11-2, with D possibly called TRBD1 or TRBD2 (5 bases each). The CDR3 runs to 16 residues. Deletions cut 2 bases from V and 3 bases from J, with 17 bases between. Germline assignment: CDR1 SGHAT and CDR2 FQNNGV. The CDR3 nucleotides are TGTGCCAGCAGCTTATCCCCCCGGGACGCGCTCTACGAGCAGTACTTC. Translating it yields CASSLSPRDALYEQYF.

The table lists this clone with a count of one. CDR3 residues: CASSPWVGGPDTQYF. The CDR3 DNA sequence: TGTGCCAGCAGCCCCTGGGTAGGGGGTCCAGATACGCAGTATTTT. The rearrangement links TRBV7-2 to TRBJ2-3; D might be TRBD1 (6 bases). Between the trimmed V and J ends, which lost 5 bases and 4 bases, there was a span of 16 bases. The germline CDR1 and CDR2 sequences are SGHTA and FQGNSA. CDR3 size: 15 residues.

The CDR3 loop is CASSLSLAGSKEQYF. The DNA of the CDR3 is TGTGCCAGCAGCTTGTCCCTAGCGGGATCGAAAGAGCAGTACTTC. The rearrangement links TRBV5-4 to TRBJ2-7; 9 nucleotides line up with TRBD2. Germline loops: CDR1 SGHNT, CDR2 YYREEE (reference sequence). There are 15 residues in the CDR3. V gave up 1 base and J gave up 7 bases; unmatched junction bases: 9.

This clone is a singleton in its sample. The DNA for the CDR3 is TGTGCCAGCGCCCCGGGGGAGCGGGGCACAGATACGCAGTATTTT. Protein product: CASAPGERGTDTQYF. The J gene is TRBJ2-3, the V gene TRBV11-3; D is perhaps TRBD2 (6 bases). This CDR3 has 15 amino acids. With 8 bases removed from V and 1 base from J, the gap between germline ends came to 16 bases. CDR1 SGHNT and CDR2 YENEEA come from the germline V gene. Filled out from reference TRBV11-3 and TRBJ2-3, the complete variable domain reads EAGVVQSPRYKIIEKKQPVAFWCNPISGHNTLYWYLQNLGQGPELLIRYENEEAVDDSQLPKDRFSAERLKGVDSTLKIQPAELGDSAVYLCASAPGERGTDTQYFGPGTRLTVL.

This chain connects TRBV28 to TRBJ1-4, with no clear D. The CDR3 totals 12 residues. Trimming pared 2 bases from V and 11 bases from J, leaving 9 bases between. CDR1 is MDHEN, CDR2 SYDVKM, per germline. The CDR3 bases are TGTGCCAGCAGTTTAGAAGATATGAAACTGTTTTTT. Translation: CASSLEDMKLFF.

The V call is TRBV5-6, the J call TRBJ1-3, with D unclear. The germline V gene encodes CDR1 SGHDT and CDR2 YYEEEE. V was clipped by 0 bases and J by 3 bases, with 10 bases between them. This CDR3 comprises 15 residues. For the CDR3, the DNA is TGTGCCAGCAGCTTGGATGAGGGCTATGGAAACACCATATATTTT. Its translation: CASSLDEGYGNTIYF.

DNA for the CDR3: TGCGCCAGCAGCTTGACAGGGGGTCTTGTACAAGAGACCCAGTACTTC. It encodes CASSLTGGLVQETQYF. V gene TRBV5-1 combines with J gene TRBJ2-5; 8 nucleotides match TRBD1. There are 16 residues in the CDR3. Trimming removed 1 base from V and 2 bases from J; junction bases left unmatched: 7. From germline, CDR1 is SGHRS and CDR2 YFSETQ.

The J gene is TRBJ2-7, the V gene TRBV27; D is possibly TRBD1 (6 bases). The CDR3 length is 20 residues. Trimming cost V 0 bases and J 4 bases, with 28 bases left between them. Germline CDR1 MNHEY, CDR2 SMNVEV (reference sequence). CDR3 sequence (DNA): TGTGCCAGCAGTTTATCCCAAAGGGGGAGACCCGCCCAATTTACTTACGAGCAGTACTTC. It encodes CASSLSQRGRPAQFTYEQYF.

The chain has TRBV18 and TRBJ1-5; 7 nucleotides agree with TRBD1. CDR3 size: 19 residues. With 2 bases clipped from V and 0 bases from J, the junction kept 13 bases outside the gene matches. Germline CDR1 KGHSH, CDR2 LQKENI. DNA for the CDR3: TGTGCCAGCTCACCATTTCCGCTGACAGGGAGTTATAGCAATCAGCCCCAGCATTTT. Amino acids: CASSPFPLTGSYSNQPQHF.

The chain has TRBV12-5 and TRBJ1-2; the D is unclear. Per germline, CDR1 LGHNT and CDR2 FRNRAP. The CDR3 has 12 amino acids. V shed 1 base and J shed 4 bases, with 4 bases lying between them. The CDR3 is CASGLGVYGYTF. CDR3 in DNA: TGTGCTAGTGGTTTGGGAGTCTATGGCTACACCTTC.

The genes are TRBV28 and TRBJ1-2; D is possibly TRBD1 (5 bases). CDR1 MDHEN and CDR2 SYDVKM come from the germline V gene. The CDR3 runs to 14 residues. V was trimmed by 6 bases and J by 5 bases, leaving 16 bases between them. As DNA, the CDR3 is TGTGCCAGCAGCCTCGCCAGGGTCCCGTATGGCTACACCTTC. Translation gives CASSLARVPYGYTF.

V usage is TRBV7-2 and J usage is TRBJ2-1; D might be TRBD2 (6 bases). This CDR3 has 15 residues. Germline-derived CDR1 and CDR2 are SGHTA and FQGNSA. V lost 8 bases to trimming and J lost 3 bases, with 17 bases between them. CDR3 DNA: TGTGCCAGCGCGGTTCGGGGGTACTTCTACAATGAGCAGTTCTTC. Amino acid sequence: CASAVRGYFYNEQFF.

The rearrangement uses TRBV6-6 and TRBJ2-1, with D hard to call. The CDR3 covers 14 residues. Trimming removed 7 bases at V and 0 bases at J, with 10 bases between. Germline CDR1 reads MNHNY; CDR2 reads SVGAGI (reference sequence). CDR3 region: CASIKGRSYNEQFF. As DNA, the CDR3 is TGTGCCAGCATTAAGGGCCGCTCCTACAATGAGCAGTTCTTC.

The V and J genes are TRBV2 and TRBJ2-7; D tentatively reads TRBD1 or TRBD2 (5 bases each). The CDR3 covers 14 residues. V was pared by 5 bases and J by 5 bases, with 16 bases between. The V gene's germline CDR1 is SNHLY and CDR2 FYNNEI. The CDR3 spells CASSIGTLRDEQYF. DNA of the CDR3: TGTGCCAGCAGTATTGGGACGCTCCGAGACGAGCAGTACTTC.

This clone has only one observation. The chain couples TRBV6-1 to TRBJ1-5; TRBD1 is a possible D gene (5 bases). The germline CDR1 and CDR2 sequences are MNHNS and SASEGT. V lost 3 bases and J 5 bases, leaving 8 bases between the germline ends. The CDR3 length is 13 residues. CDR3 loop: CASSDRVYQPQHF. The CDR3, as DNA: TGTGCCAGCAGTGACAGGGTTTATCAGCCCCAGCATTTT.

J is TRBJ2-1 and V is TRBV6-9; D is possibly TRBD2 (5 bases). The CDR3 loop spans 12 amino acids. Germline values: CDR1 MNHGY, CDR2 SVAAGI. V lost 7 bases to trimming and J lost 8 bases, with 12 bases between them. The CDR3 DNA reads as TGTGCCAGCACCACTAGTCACCATGAGCAGTTCTTC. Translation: CASTTSHHEQFF.

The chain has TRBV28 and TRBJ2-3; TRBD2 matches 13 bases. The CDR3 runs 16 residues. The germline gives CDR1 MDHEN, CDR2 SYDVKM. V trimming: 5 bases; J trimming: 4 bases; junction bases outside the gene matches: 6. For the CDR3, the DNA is TGTGCCAGCAGTGCCCGGACTAGCGGGAGTGCAGATACGCAGTATTTT. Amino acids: CASSARTSGSADTQYF.

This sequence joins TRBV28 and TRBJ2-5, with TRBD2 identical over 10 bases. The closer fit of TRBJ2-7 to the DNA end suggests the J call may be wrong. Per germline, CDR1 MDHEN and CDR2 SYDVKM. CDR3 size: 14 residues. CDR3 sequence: CASTPSGSRNEQYF. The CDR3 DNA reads TGTGCCAGCACCCCTAGCGGGAGTCGGAACGAGCAGTACTTC.

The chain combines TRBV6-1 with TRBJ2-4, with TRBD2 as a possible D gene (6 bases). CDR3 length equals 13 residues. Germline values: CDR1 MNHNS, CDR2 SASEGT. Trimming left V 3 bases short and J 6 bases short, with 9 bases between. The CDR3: CASSEVAANIQYF. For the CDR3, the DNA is TGTGCCAGCAGTGAGGTAGCGGCAAACATTCAGTACTTC.

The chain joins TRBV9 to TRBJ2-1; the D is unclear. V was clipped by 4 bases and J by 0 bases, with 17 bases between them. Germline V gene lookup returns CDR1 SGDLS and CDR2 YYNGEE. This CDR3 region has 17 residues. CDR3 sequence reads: CASSPQMSYNSYNEQFF. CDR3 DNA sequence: TGTGCCAGCAGCCCGCAGATGAGCTACAACTCCTACAATGAGCAGTTCTTC.